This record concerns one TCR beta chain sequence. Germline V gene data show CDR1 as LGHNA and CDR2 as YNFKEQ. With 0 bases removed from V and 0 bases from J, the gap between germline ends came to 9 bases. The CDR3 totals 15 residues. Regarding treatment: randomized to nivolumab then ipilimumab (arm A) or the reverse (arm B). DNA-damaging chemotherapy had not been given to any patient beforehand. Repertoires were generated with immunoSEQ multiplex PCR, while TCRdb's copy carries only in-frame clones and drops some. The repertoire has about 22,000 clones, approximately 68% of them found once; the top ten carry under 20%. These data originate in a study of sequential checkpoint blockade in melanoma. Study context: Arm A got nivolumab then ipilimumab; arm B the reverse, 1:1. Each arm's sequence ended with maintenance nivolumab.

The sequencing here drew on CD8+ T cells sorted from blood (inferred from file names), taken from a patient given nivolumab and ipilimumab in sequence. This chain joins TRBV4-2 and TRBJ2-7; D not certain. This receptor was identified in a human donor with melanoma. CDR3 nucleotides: TGTGCCAGCAGCCAAGAGTTGAGAGGCTCCTACGAGCAGTACTTC. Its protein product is CASSQELRGSYEQYF.